Below are 32 T cell receptor beta chains sequenced from a single sample in a study of Ad26.COV2.S vaccination and SARS-CoV-2 variants. As for treatment: around 19 received Ad26.COV2.S at low or high dose, single or two shots; five or six received placebo; per-sample allocation not given. The samples date from day 63 after the first vaccine or placebo injection. Method: immunoSEQ multiplex PCR; TCRdb's copy keeps in-frame clones and lacks some. The data show hundreds of thousands of clones, around 87% seen once. Material: peripheral blood, obtained in a trial of Ad26.COV2.S vaccine versus placebo. The receptors come from a person aged 18-60 years who received the Ad26.COV2.S COVID-19 vaccine or a placebo.

V gene TRBV14 combines with J gene TRBJ1-2, with D maybe TRBD1 (5 bases). V lost 3 bases and J 4 bases, leaving 9 bases between the germline ends. There are 13 residues in the CDR3. CDR1 is SGHDN and CDR2 is FVKESK in the germline V gene. The CDR3 reads CASSQQGSYGYTF. CDR3 DNA sequence: TGTGCCAGCAGCCAGCAGGGCTCCTATGGCTACACCTTC. The complete variable domain, with remaining parts taken from reference TRBV14 and TRBJ1-2, reads EAGVTQFPSHSVIEKGQTVTLRCDPISGHDNLYWYRRVMGKEIKFLLHFVKESKQDESGMPNNRFLAERTGGTYSTLKVQPAELEDSGVYFCASSQQGSYGYTFGSGTRLTVV.

The gene calls are TRBV16 and TRBJ1-1; D gene ambiguous. The V gene's germline CDR1 is KGHSY and CDR2 FQNENV. CDR3 length equals 16 residues. V lost 3 bases, J lost 1 base, and 15 bases lay in between. CDR3 DNA sequence: TGTGCCAGCAGCCATTCACCGGGCTTTTGGAACACTGAAGCTTTCTTT. Translating it yields CASSHSPGFWNTEAFF.

The gene calls are TRBV20-1 and TRBJ2-1, with no clear D. The CDR3 spans 11 residues. Trimming cost V 3 bases and J 10 bases, with 10 bases left between them. Germline lookup yields CDR1 DFQATT and CDR2 SNEGSKA (reference sequence). This chain's CDR3 is CSASLVQEQFF. The CDR3 DNA reads as TGCAGTGCTAGTTTAGTTCAAGAGCAGTTCTTC.

The chain links TRBV24-1 to TRBJ2-2, with D possibly being TRBD1 (5 bases). The germline gives CDR1 KGHDR, CDR2 SFDVKD. The CDR3 has 15 amino acids. V gave up 2 bases and J gave up 6 bases, with 12 bases separating them. The CDR3 sequence is CATSDSTDSPGELFF. CDR3 DNA sequence: TGTGCCACCAGTGATTCGACCGACAGCCCCGGGGAGCTGTTTTTT.

This rearrangement joins TRBV2 to TRBJ1-1, with no clear D. This CDR3 comprises 12 residues. Germline V gives CDR1 SNHLY, CDR2 FYNNEI. V was pared by 8 bases and J by 8 bases, with 15 bases between. For the CDR3, the DNA is TGTGCCAGCCTACAGACCGGGGTAGAAGCTTTCTTT. It translates to CASLQTGVEAFF.

The genes are TRBV7-6 and TRBJ2-3; D possibly corresponds to TRBD1 (6 bases). The V end was cut by 5 bases, the J end by 6 bases, with 18 bases between. The CDR3 consists of 15 residues. Germline V gene sequence: CDR1 SGHVS, CDR2 FNYEAQ. The DNA of the CDR3 is TGTGCCAGCAGCCCCCGGACAGTGATTGGGGATACGCAGTATTTT. Translation gives CASSPRTVIGDTQYF.

V gene TRBV19 combines with J gene TRBJ2-3; 10 bases fit TRBD2. From germline, CDR1 is LNHDA and CDR2 SQIVND (reference sequence). The length of the CDR3 is 16 residues. V dropped 1 base and J dropped 4; count of bases not matched to a gene: 5. The CDR3 DNA sequence: TGTGCCAGTAGTATAGGAAGCGGGGGGGCCCCAGATACGCAGTATTTT. Translation: CASSIGSGGAPDTQYF. Full variable domain (missing parts from reference TRBV19 and TRBJ2-3): DGGITQSPKYLFRKEGQNVTLSCEQNLNHDAMYWYRQDPGQGLRLIYYSQIVNDFQKGDIAEGYSVSREKKESFPLTVTSAQKNPTAFYLCASSIGSGGAPDTQYFGPGTRLTVL.

The genes are TRBV30 and TRBJ2-7, with D perhaps TRBD1 (5 bases). The germline V and J ends were trimmed by 0 bases and 4 bases, with 13 bases remaining between them. CDR3 length equals 14 residues. Germline CDR1 reads GTSNPN; CDR2 reads SVGIG (reference sequence). CDR3 sequence reads: CAWSVGQGGYEQYF. CDR3 DNA: TGTGCCTGGAGTGTGGGGCAGGGTGGGTACGAGCAGTACTTC.

The V and J genes are TRBV9 and TRBJ1-6; maybe TRBD1 (5 bases). Germline V CDR1 and CDR2: SGDLS, YYNGEE. Trimming stripped 0 bases from V and 6 bases from J, with 16 bases between. The CDR3 consists of 17 residues. In nucleotides, the CDR3 is TGTGCCAGCAGCGTAGGCCCCTTGGGACGGACTAATTCACCCCTCCACTTT. Translating it yields CASSVGPLGRTNSPLHF.

The chain recombines TRBV3-1 (or the pseudogene TRBV3-2) with TRBJ1-3; D gene ambiguous. Trimming took off 4 bases at V and 0 bases at J, with 7 bases between the two ends. The CDR3 runs to 14 residues. Germline assignment: CDR1 LGHDT and CDR2 YNNKEL (reference sequence). The CDR3 spells CASSLRSSGNTIYF. Written as DNA, the CDR3 is TGTGCCAGCAGCCTCCGGAGCTCTGGAAACACCATATATTTT.

The DNA of the CDR3 is TGTGCCAGCAGCCGGACGGGATGGCCCGGGGCTTTCTTT. Amino acids: CASSRTGWPGAFF. The chain is built from TRBV4-2 and TRBJ1-1; D unclear. Trimming removed 4 bases at V and 11 bases at J, with 17 bases between. Germline loops: CDR1 LGHNA, CDR2 YNFKEQ. The length of the CDR3 is 13 residues.

This chain connects TRBV5-1 to TRBJ1-1; D ambiguous. This CDR3 region has 15 residues. V was cut by 1 base and J by 3 bases, with 13 bases left in between. Germline V lookup: CDR1 SGHRS, CDR2 YFSETQ. CDR3 residues: CASSLIVGAYTEAFF. CDR3 in DNA: TGCGCCAGCAGCTTGATCGTTGGCGCCTACACTGAAGCTTTCTTT.

This chain links TRBV7-9 with TRBJ1-4; D remains ambiguous. The germline CDR1 and CDR2 sequences are SEHNR and FQNEAQ (reference sequence). CDR3 size: 15 residues. Between the trimmed V and J ends, which lost 5 bases and 8 bases, there was a span of 18 bases. The CDR3 nucleotides read TGTGCCAGCAGCCCCCCGGGTTTAATACAGGAAAAACTGTTTTTT. It encodes CASSPPGLIQEKLFF.

This clone has only a few counts. The genes are TRBV2 and TRBJ2-7; D might be TRBD1 (6 bases). CDR1 is SNHLY, CDR2 FYNNEI, per germline. V lost 6 bases and J 4 bases, leaving 13 bases between the germline ends. This CDR3 region has 13 residues. The CDR3 sequence is CASSRDKPYEQYF. For the CDR3, the DNA is TGTGCCAGCAGCAGGGACAAGCCTTACGAGCAGTACTTC. Full variable domain (missing parts from reference TRBV2 and TRBJ2-7): EPEVTQTPSHQVTQMGQEVILRCVPISNHLYFYWYRQILGQKVEFLVSFYNNEISEKSEIFDDQFSVERPDGSNFTLKIRSTKLEDSAMYFCASSRDKPYEQYFGPGTRLTVT.

The CDR3: CASSLVRRNTEAFF. CDR3 sequence (DNA): TGTGCCAGCAGCTTAGTCAGACGGAACACTGAAGCTTTCTTT. V and J are TRBV7-9 and TRBJ1-1; no reliable D call. The CDR3 totals 14 residues. Germline V lookup: CDR1 SEHNR, CDR2 FQNEAQ (reference sequence). V lost 1 base, J lost 1 base, and 7 bases lay in between.

Comments on this clone: Other DNA variants within this sample encode the same CDR3. The genes are TRBV6-5 and TRBJ1-1; the D is unclear. Germline values: CDR1 MNHEY, CDR2 SVGAGI. The V gene lost 6 bases and the J gene lost 1 base, with 9 bases spanning the gap. CDR3 length: 13 amino acids. CDR3 in DNA: TGTGCCAGCAGCACCGGGTCGAACACTGAAGCTTTCTTT. Translating it yields CASSTGSNTEAFF.

The chain is built from TRBV4-2 and TRBJ2-7; 9 positions agree with TRBD1. With 1 base clipped from V and 3 bases from J, the junction kept 1 base outside the gene matches. CDR1 LGHNA and CDR2 YNFKEQ come from the germline V gene. This CDR3 region has 14 residues. Here the CDR3 reads CASSQGQGVYEQYF. The CDR3 DNA follows: TGTGCCAGCAGCCAAGGACAGGGGGTCTACGAGCAGTACTTC.

The chain employs TRBV19 and TRBJ2-7, with D tentatively TRBD1 (6 bases). CDR3 length equals 15 residues. Germline assignment: CDR1 LNHDA and CDR2 SQIVND (reference sequence). Trimming took 3 bases from V and 3 from J, leaving 15 bases between them. CDR3 DNA sequence: TGTGCCAGTAGTATTGGGGCAGGGGAAGGCTACGAGCAGTACTTC. Protein: CASSIGAGEGYEQYF.

This clone has just a few counts. The chain recombines TRBV6-5 with TRBJ2-1, with 8 positions matching TRBD1. This CDR3 spans 12 amino acids. J lost 14 bases, V lost 5 bases, and 8 bases had no gene match. CDR1 is MNHEY and CDR2 is SVGAGI in the germline V gene. CDR3 nucleotides: TGTGCCAGCAGTCTACAACAGGGGGTGAAGTTCTTC. It is translated as CASSLQQGVKFF.

This clone was recorded only once. The chain recombines TRBV7-2 with TRBJ2-1; the D call may be TRBD1 or TRBD2 (5 bases each). V lost 4 bases and J lost 6, with 16 bases in between. The V gene's germline CDR1 is SGHTA and CDR2 FQGNSA. CDR3 length: 15 amino acids. Here the CDR3 reads CASSYDSLGTNEQFF. CDR3 sequence (DNA): TGTGCCAGCAGCTACGACAGCCTAGGGACCAATGAGCAGTTCTTC.

This rearrangement joins TRBV6-2 or TRBV6-3 to TRBJ2-1, with D hard to call. Trimming took off 2 bases at V and 1 base at J, with 12 bases between the two ends. The CDR3 is 16 amino acids. The germline gives CDR1 MNHEY, CDR2 SVGEGT. CDR3 sequence (DNA): TGTGCCAGCAGTTACGTTACCGGGTCGTCCTACAATGAGCAGTTCTTC. It is translated as CASSYVTGSSYNEQFF.

The CDR3 DNA follows: TGTGCCAGCTCACCACCGGAGACTGAAGCTTTCTTT. Translation: CASSPPETEAFF. V is TRBV18 and J is TRBJ1-1; no firm D call. Germline loops: CDR1 KGHSH, CDR2 LQKENI. Trimming stripped 0 bases from V and 5 bases from J, with 4 bases between. The CDR3 consists of 12 residues.

This chain connects TRBV6-5 to TRBJ2-7, with a weak D call TRBD1 (5 bases). V shed 4 bases and J shed 2 bases, with 15 bases lying between them. CDR3 length: 15 residues. Germline loops: CDR1 MNHEY, CDR2 SVGAGI. CDR3 loop: CASSSLGQGTYEQYF. CDR3 DNA sequence: TGTGCCAGCAGTTCGCTCGGGCAGGGAACCTACGAGCAGTACTTC.

This chain links TRBV18 with TRBJ1-5; TRBD1 matches at 8 bases. Trimming cost V 6 bases and J 6 bases; bases outside gene matches: 13. The CDR3 runs 16 residues. Per germline, CDR1 KGHSH and CDR2 LQKENI. CDR3 in DNA: TGTGCCAGCTCCTCCAAGGGACAGGACCTGGGTCAGCCCCAGCATTTT. Translated, it gives CASSSKGQDLGQPQHF.

J is TRBJ2-3 and V is TRBV19; 14 nucleotides agree with TRBD2. Germline CDR1 and CDR2: LNHDA and SQIVND (reference sequence). The CDR3 spans 15 residues. V was pared by 5 bases and J by 4 bases, with 2 bases of the junction left unmatched. This chain's CDR3 is CASSQTSGGADTQYF. CDR3 nucleotides: TGTGCCAGTAGTCAGACTAGCGGGGGGGCAGATACGCAGTATTTT.

This chain joins TRBV4-1 and TRBJ2-1, with 10 nucleotides matching TRBD2. The CDR3 runs 15 residues. Germline CDR1 MGHRA, CDR2 YSYEKL. The ends lost 3 bases at V and 5 bases at J; junction bases unmatched: 4. The CDR3 bases are TGCGCCAGCAGCCATCCTAGCGGGAGAAACAATGAGCAGTTCTTC. Encoded protein: CASSHPSGRNNEQFF.

V and J are TRBV13 and TRBJ2-6, with 8 positions matching TRBD1. The germline V gene encodes CDR1 PRHDT and CDR2 FYEKMQ (reference sequence). Trimming removed 5 bases from V and 0 bases from J; junction bases left unmatched: 6. CDR3 length equals 17 residues. This CDR3 reads CASSERQGPSGANVLTF. As DNA, the CDR3 is TGTGCCAGCAGCGAGCGACAGGGGCCCTCTGGGGCCAACGTCCTGACTTTC.

The V and J genes are TRBV11-1 and TRBJ1-3, with D maybe TRBD1 (5 bases). This CDR3 comprises 16 residues. Trimming left V 6 bases short and J 0 bases short, with 15 bases between. Germline CDR1 SGHAT, CDR2 FQDESV (reference sequence). DNA of the CDR3: TGTGCCAGCAGGACCGGGGCCGTCCGCTCTGGAAACACCATATATTTT. It is translated as CASRTGAVRSGNTIYF.

This chain joins TRBV6-5 and TRBJ1-4; D is undetermined. Trimming stripped 8 bases from V and 5 bases from J, with 18 bases between. The CDR3 length is 15 residues. Germline V gives CDR1 MNHEY, CDR2 SVGAGI. CDR3 in amino acids: CASHSPSDGNEKLFF. In nucleotides, the CDR3 is TGTGCCAGCCACTCACCAAGTGACGGAAATGAAAAACTGTTTTTT.

This chain links TRBV2 with TRBJ2-2, with D perhaps matching TRBD1 (6 bases). In germline, CDR1 is SNHLY, CDR2 FYNNEI. Trimming removed 4 bases at V and 1 base at J, with 13 bases between. There are 16 residues in the CDR3. The chain's CDR3 is CASSGQGTKNTGELFF. The CDR3 nucleotides are TGTGCCAGCAGTGGGCAGGGGACCAAGAACACCGGGGAGCTGTTTTTT.

This chain joins TRBV27 and TRBJ2-5; 7 positions match TRBD1. The CDR3 spans 18 residues. The germline V gene encodes CDR1 MNHEY and CDR2 SMNVEV (reference sequence). V was clipped by 2 bases and J by 2 bases; unmatched bases: 14. Here the CDR3 DNA reads TGTGCCAGCAGTTTAATCGCCAATATCGCAGGGGGTCAAGAGACCCAGTACTTC. Protein: CASSLIANIAGGQETQYF.

The V and J genes are TRBV21-1 and TRBJ2-6; the table calls TRBD1, which could not be checked here. TRBV21-1 is a pseudogene. This CDR3 contains 17 residues. CDR3 residues: CASSTPGQHSGANVLTF. CDR3 DNA: TGTGCCAGCAGCACCCCGGGACAGCACTCTGGGGCCAACGTCCTGACTTTC.